This T cell receptor beta chain originates from a study of OX40 agonist ivuxolimab in advanced cancers. Study context: Allowance was made for prior anti-PD-1, anti-PD-L1 or anti-CTLA-4 therapy, and approximately 41% had some. Three patients had partial responses: one hepatocellular carcinoma, two cutaneous melanoma. Whole-study findings and limits: The authors also found low normalized T-cell clonal expansion in some nonresponders.

Sampling times: baseline, cycle 4 day 1, cycle 7 day 1. The data were produced by immunoSEQ multiplex PCR, yet TCRdb's version contains in-frame clones alone and is incomplete. The data contain tens of thousands of clones, 90% to 95% of them singletons. The CDR3 sequence is 14 residues long. In germline, CDR1 is SEHNR, CDR2 FQNEAQ (reference sequence). V dropped 7 bases and J dropped 4 bases, with 16 bases sitting between them. Details on this clone: Its antigen is still unknown.

The material sequenced was CD4+ or CD8+ T cells sorted from blood, taken in a trial of the OX40 agonist ivuxolimab. This sequence originates from an adult with an advanced solid tumor such as melanoma, head and neck, liver or kidney cancer. The chain has TRBV7-9 and TRBJ1-1; D might be TRBD1 (6 bases). CDR3 DNA: TGTGCCAGCACCCCTGGGGGGGCGGCCACTGAAGCTTTCTTT. Its protein product is CASTPGGAATEAFF.